One T cell receptor beta chain is described in this entry. Trimming removed 2 bases at V and 6 bases at J, with 5 bases between. Germline V gene lookup returns CDR1 MNHNS and CDR2 SASEGT. The CDR3 runs 13 residues. The record originates from a study of shared clonotypes between healthy human individuals. On the study more broadly: Serving as donors were two women and three men, whose ages spanned 18 to 49.

About 30,000 T cell genomes, or around 300 ng DNA, went into replicate PCRs of unsorted PBMC. The repertoire was sequenced with immunoSEQ multiplex PCR; TCRdb's copy has only in-frame clones and lacks some. The sample records about half a million clones, about four fifths being singletons. The clonotype originates from a woman aged 40-49 years in good health. Some clones in this sample may be carry-over from other donors' samples. The chain employs TRBV6-1 and TRBJ1-6; no clear D. The sequencing sample was made of PBMCs. The CDR3 protein is CASSEISNSPLHF. CDR3 DNA: TGTGCCAGCAGTGAAATCAGTAATTCACCCCTCCACTTT.